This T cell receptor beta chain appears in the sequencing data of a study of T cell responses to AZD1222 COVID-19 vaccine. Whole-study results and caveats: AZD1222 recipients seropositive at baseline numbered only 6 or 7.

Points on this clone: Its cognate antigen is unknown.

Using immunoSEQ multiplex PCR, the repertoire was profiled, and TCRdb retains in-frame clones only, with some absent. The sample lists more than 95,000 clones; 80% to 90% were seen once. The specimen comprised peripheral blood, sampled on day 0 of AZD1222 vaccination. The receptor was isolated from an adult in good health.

CDR3 amino acids: CASSFGQWTRSNTEAFF. DNA for the CDR3: TGTGCCAGCAGCTTTGGTCAGTGGACTCGTTCGAACACTGAAGCTTTCTTT. The rearrangement uses TRBV7-9 and TRBJ1-1; D gene ambiguous. V lost 3 bases and J 1 base, leaving 18 bases between the germline ends. Germline loops: CDR1 SEHNR, CDR2 FQNEAQ (reference sequence). This CDR3 has 17 residues.